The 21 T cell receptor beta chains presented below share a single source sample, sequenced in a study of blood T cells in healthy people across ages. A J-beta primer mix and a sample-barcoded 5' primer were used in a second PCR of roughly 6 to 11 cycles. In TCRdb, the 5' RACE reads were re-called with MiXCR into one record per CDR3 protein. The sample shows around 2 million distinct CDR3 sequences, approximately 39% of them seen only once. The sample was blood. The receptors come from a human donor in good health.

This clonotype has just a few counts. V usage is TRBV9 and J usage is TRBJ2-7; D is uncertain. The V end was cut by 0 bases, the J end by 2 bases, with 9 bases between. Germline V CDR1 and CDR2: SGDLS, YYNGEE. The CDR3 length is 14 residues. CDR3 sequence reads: CASSVGLGPYEQYF. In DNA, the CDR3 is TGTGCCAGCAGCGTAGGTCTTGGACCCTACGAGCAGTACTTC.

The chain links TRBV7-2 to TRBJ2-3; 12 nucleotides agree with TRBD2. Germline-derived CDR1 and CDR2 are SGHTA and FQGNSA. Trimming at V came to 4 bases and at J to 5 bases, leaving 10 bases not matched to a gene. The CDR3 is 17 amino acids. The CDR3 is CASSYPASGGAIDTQYF. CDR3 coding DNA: TGTGCCAGCAGCTACCCGGCTAGCGGGGGGGCAATAGATACGCAGTATTTT.

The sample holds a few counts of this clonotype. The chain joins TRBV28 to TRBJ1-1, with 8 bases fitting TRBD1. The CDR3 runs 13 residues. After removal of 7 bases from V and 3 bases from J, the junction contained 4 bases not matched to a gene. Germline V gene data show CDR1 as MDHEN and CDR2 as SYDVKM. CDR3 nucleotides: TGTGCCAGCATTCTCAGGGGGCACACTGAAGCTTTCTTT. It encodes CASILRGHTEAFF.

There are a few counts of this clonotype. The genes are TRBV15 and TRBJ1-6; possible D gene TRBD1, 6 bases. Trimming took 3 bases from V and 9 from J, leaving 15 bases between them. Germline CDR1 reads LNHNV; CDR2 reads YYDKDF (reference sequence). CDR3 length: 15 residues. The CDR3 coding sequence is TGTGCCACCAGCAGTTCGTCAGGGGTTGGTTCACCCCTCCACTTT. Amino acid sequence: CATSSSSGVGSPLHF.

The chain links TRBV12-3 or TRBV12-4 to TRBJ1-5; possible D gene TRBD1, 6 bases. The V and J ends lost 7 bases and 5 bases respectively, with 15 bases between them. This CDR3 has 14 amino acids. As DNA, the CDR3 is TGTGCCAGCACCGCAGGGGATGGCGATCAGCCCCAGCATTTT. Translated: CASTAGDGDQPQHF.

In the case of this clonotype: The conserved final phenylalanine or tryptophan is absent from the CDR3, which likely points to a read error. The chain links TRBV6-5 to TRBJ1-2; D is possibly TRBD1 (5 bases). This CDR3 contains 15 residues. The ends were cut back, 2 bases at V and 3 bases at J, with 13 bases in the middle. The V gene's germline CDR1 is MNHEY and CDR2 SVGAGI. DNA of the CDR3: TGTGCCAGCAGTTACCAGGGCCTTGAAGACTATGGCTACACCCTC. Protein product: CASSYQGLEDYGYTL.

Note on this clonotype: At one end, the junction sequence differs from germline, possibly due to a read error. CDR3 in amino acids: CASSSWATGTDAQYF. The DNA for the CDR3 is TGTGCCAGCAGTTCGTGGGCGACTGGCACAGATGCGCAGTATTTT. The chain uses TRBV28 and TRBJ2-3; D is unresolved. CDR1 and CDR2 (germline): MDHEN, SYDVKM. The length of the CDR3 is 15 residues.

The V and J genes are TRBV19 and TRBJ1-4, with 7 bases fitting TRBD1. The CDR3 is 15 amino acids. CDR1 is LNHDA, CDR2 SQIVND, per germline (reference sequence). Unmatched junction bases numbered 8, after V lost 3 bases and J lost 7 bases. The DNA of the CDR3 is TGTGCCAGTAGTATCGGCAGGGGGGGAAGTGAAAAACTGTTTTTT. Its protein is CASSIGRGGSEKLFF.

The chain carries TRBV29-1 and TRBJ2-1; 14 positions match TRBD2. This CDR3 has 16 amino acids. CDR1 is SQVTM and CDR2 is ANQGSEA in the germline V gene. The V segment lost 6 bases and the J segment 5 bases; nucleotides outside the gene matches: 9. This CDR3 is CSVAPSTSGGDNEQFF. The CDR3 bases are TGCAGCGTAGCCCCTTCGACTAGCGGGGGGGACAATGAGCAGTTCTTC.

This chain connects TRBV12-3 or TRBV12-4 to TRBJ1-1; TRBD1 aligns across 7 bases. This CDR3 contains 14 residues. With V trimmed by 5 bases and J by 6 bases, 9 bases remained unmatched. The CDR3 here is CASSRRTGVPEAFF. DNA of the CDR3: TGTGCCAGCAGTAGAAGAACAGGGGTACCTGAAGCTTTCTTT.

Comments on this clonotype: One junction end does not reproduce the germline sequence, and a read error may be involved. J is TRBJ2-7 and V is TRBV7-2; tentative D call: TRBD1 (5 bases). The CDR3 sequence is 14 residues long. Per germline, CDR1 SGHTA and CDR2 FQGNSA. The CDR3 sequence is CASSLGQSSYEQHF. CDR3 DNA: TGTGCCAGCAGCTTAGGACAGAGCTCCTACGAGCAGCACTTC. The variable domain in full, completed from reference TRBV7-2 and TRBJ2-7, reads GAGVSQSPSNKVTEKGKDVELRCDPISGHTALYWYRQSLGQGLEFLIYFQGNSAPDKSGLPSDRFSAERTGGSVSTLTIQRTQQEDSAVYLCASSLGQSSYEQHFGPGTRLTVT.

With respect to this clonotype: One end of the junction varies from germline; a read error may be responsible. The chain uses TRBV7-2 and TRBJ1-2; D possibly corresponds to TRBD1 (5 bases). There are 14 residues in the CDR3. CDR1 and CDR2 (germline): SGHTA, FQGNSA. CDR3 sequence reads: CASSLSGPRYDYTF. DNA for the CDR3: TGTGCCAGCAGCTTGTCGGGACCGCGGTATGACTACACCTTC.

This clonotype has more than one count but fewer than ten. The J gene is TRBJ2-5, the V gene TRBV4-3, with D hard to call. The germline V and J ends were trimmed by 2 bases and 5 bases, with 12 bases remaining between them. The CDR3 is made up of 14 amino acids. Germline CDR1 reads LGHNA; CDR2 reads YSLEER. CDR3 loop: CASSQLGIGETQYF. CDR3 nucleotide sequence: TGCGCCAGCAGCCAACTTGGGATAGGGGAGACCCAGTACTTC.

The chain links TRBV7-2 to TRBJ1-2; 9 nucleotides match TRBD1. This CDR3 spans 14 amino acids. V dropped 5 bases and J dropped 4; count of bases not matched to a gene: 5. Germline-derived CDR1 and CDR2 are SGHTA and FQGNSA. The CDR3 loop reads CASSETGGGYGYTF. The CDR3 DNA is TGTGCCAGCAGCGAGACAGGGGGTGGCTATGGCTACACCTTC.

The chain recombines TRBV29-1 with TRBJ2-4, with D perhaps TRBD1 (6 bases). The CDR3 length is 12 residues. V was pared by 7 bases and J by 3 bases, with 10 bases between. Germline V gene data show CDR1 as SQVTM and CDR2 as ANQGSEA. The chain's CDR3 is CSAGVGKNIQYF. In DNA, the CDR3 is TGCAGCGCAGGGGTGGGCAAAAACATTCAGTACTTC.

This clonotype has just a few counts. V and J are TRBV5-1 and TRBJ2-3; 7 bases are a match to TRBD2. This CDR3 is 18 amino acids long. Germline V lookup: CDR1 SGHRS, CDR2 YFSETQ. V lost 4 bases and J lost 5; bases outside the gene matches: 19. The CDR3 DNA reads TGCGCCAGCAGCCTAAACCGGCGGGACTACTCAGTAGGAGATACGCAGTATTTT. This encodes CASSLNRRDYSVGDTQYF.

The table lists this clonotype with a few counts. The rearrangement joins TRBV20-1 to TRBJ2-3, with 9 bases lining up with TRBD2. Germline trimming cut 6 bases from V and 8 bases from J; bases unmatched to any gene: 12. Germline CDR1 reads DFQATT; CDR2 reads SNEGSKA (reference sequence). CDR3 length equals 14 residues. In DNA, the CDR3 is TGCAGTGCCGCCCCTGGGACTAGCCAACGTACGCAGTATTTT. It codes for CSAAPGTSQRTQYF.

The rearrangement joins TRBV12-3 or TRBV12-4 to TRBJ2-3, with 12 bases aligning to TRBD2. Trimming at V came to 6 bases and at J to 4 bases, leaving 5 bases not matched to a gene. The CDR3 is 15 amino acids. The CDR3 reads CASSWTSGASDTQYF. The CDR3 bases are TGTGCCAGCAGCTGGACTAGCGGGGCCTCAGATACGCAGTATTTT.

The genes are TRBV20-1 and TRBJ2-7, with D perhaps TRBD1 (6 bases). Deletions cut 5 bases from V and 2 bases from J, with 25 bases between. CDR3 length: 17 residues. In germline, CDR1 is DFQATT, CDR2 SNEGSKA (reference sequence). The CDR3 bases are TGCAGTGCTCGAAACCCGTTCGGGACAAGGACGACCTACGAGCAGTACTTC. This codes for CSARNPFGTRTTYEQYF.

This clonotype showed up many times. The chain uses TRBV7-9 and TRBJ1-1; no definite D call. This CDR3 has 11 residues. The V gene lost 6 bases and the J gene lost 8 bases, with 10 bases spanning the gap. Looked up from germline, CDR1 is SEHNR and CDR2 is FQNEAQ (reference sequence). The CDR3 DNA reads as TGTGCCAGCAGTCCCGGATCCGAAGCTTTCTTT. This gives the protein CASSPGSEAFF.

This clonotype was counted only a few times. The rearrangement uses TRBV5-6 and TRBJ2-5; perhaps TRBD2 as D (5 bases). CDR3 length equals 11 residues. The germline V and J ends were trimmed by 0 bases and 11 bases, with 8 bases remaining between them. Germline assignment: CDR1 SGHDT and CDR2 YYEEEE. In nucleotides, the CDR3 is TGTGCCAGCAGCTTGGGAGGGTCGCAGTACTTC. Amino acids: CASSLGGSQYF.